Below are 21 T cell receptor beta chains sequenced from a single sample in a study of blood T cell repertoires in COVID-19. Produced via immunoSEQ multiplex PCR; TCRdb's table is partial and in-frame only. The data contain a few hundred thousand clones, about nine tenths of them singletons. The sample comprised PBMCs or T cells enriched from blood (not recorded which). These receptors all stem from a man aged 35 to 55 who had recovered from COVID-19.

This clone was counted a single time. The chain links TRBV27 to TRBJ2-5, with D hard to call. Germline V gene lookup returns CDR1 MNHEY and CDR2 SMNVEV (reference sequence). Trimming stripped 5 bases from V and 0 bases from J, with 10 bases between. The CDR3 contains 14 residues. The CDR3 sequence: CASSNRGNQETQYF. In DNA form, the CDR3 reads TGTGCCAGCAGTAACCGCGGCAACCAAGAGACCCAGTACTTC.

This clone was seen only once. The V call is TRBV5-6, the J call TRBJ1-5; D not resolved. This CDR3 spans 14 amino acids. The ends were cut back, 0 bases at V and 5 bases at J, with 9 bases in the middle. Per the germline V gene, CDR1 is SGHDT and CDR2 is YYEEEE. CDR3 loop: CASSLGSFDQPQHF. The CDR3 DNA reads TGTGCCAGCAGCTTGGGGAGCTTCGATCAGCCCCAGCATTTT.

The CDR3 spells CASRDSGRVRRGETQYF. CDR3 in DNA: TGTGCCTCCCGGGACTCCGGACGGGTTCGACGAGGAGAGACCCAGTACTTC. J is TRBJ2-5 and V is TRBV12-2; TRBD2 was called by the table and not checked on the DNA. TRBV12-2 is reported as a pseudogene. The CDR3 runs 17 residues.

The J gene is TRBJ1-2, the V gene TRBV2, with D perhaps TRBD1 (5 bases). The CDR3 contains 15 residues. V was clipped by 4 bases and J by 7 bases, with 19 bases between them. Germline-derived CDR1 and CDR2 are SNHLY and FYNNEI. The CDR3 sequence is CASSVVPGQDGGYTF. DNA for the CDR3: TGTGCCAGCAGTGTGGTACCCGGACAAGATGGTGGCTACACCTTC.

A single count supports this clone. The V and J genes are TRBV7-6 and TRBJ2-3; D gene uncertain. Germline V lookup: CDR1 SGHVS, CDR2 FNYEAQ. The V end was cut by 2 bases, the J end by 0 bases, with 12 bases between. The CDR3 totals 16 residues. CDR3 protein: CASSLLGGSSTDTQYF. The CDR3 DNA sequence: TGTGCCAGCAGCTTACTTGGCGGATCTAGCACAGATACGCAGTATTTT.

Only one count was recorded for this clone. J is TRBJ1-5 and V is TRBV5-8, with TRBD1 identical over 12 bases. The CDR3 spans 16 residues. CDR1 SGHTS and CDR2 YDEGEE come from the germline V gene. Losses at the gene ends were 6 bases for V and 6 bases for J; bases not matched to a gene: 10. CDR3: CASKRSGTGGGQPQHF. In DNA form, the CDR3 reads TGTGCCAGCAAACGATCCGGGACAGGGGGCGGTCAGCCCCAGCATTTT.

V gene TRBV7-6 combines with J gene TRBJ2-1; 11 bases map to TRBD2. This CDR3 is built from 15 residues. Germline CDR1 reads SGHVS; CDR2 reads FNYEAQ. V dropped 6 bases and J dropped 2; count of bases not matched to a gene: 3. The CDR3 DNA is TGTGCCAGCAGTGGGACTAGCGGAACCTACAATGAGCAGTTCTTC. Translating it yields CASSGTSGTYNEQFF.

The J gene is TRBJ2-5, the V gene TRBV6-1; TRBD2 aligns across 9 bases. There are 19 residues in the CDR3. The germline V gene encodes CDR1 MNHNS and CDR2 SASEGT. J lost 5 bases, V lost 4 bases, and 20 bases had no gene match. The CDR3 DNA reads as TGTGCCAGCAGTGTAAATTTTAGCGGGAGAATCCGATCAGGGGAGACCCAGTACTTC. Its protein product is CASSVNFSGRIRSGETQYF.

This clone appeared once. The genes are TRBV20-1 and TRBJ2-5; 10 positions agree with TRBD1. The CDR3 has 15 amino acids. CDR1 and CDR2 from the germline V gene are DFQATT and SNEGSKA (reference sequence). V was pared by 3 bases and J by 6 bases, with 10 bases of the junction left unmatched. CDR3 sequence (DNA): TGCAGTGCTAGTGCTGTGGGACAGGGGCTAAAGACCCAGTACTTC. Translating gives CSASAVGQGLKTQYF.

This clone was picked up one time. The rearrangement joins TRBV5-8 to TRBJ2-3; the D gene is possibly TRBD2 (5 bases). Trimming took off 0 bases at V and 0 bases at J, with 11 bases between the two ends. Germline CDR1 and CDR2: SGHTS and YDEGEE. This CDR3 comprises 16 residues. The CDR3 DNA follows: TGTGCCAGCAGCTTGGACGTGGGAGCTAGCACAGATACGCAGTATTTT. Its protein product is CASSLDVGASTDTQYF. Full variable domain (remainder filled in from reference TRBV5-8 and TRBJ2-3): EAGVTQSPTHLIKTRGQQATLRCSPISGHTSVYWYQQALGLGLQFLLWYDEGEERNRGNFPPRFSGRQFPNYSSELNVNALELEDSALYLCASSLDVGASTDTQYFGPGTRLTVL.

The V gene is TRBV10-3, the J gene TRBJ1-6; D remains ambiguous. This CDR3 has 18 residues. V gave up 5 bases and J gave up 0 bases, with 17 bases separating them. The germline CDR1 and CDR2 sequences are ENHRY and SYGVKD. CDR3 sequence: CAISSTPGLSSYNSPLHF. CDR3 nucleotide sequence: TGTGCCATCAGTTCGACCCCTGGACTGAGCTCCTATAATTCACCCCTCCACTTT.

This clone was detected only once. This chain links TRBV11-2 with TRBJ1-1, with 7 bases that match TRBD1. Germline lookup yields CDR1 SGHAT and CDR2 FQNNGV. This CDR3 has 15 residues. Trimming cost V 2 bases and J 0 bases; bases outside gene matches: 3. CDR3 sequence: CASSLSRGLNTEAFF. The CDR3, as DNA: TGTGCCAGCAGCTTATCAAGGGGGCTGAACACTGAAGCTTTCTTT.

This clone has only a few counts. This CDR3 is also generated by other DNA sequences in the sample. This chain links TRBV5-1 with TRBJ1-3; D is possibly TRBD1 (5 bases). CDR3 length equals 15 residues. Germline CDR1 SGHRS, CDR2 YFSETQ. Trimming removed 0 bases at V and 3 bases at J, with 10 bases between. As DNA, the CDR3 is TGCGCCAGCAGCTTGGCTGGGGCCAGTGGAAACACCATATATTTT. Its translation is CASSLAGASGNTIYF.

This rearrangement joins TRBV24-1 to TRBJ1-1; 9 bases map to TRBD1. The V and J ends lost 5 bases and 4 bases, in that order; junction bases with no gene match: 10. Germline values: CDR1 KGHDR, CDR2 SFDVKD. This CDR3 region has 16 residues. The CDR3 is CATSGPYTGGRTEAFF. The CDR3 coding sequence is TGTGCCACCAGTGGCCCATATACAGGGGGCCGCACTGAAGCTTTCTTT.

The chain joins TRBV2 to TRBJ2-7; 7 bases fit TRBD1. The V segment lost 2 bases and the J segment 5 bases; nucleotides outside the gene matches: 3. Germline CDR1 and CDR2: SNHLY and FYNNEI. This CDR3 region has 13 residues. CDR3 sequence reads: CASSETGVHEQYF. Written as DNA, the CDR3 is TGTGCCAGCAGTGAAACAGGGGTCCACGAGCAGTACTTC.

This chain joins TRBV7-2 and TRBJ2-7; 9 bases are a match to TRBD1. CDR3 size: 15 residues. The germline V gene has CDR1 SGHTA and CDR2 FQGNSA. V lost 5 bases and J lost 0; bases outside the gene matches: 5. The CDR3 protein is CASSLGTGHSYEQYF. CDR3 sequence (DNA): TGTGCCAGCAGCCTGGGGACAGGGCACTCCTACGAGCAGTACTTC.

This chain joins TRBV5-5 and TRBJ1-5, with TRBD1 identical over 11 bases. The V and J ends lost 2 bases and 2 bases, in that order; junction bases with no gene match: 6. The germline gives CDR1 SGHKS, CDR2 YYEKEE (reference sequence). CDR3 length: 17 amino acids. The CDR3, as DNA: TGTGCCAGCAGCTTCCGGGACAGGGGGTATGGCAATCAGCCCCAGCATTTT. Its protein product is CASSFRDRGYGNQPQHF.

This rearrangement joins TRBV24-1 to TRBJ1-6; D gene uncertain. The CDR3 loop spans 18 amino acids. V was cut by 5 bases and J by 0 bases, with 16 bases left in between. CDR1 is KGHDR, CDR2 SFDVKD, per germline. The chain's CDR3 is CATSVWQDLSSYNSPLHF. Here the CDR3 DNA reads TGTGCCACCAGTGTCTGGCAGGACTTGAGCTCCTATAATTCACCCCTCCACTTT.

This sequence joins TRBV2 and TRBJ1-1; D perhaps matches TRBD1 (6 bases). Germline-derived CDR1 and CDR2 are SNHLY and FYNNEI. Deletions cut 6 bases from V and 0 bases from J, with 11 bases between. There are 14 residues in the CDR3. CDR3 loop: CASRGDRMNTEAFF. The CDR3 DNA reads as TGTGCCAGCAGGGGAGACAGGATGAACACTGAAGCTTTCTTT.

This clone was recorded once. The CDR3: CASSELSGGNTGELFF. The CDR3 bases are TGTGCCAGCAGTGAACTTTCAGGGGGGAACACCGGGGAGCTGTTTTTT. The V call is TRBV2, the J call TRBJ2-2, with TRBD1 identical over 7 bases. The V and J ends lost 2 bases and 1 base, in that order; junction bases with no gene match: 4. The germline CDR1 and CDR2 sequences are SNHLY and FYNNEI. The CDR3 is made up of 16 amino acids.

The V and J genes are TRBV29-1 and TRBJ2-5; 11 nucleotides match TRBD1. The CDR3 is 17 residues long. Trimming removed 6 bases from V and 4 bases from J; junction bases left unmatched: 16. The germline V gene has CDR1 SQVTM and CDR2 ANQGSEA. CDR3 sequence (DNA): TGCAGCGTCCTTCAACGAAGGACAGGGGGCTTTGGAGAGACCCAGTACTTC. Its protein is CSVLQRRTGGFGETQYF.